The clone carrying this T cell receptor (beta chain) has just a few counts. Its antigen remains unidentified. This PCR relied on a set of 60 Vbeta primers and 13 Jbeta primers. Using immunoSEQ multiplex PCR, the repertoire was profiled, and TCRdb retains in-frame clones only, with some absent. Among tens of thousands of clones listed, 60% to 75% were seen once. This sample is part of a study of cytomegalovirus exposure and HLA in healthy donors. The study's findings and limits: Associated with HLA alleles at 0.05 false discovery rate in a later analysis were 16,951 TCR beta sequences. Within the data, a cluster of highly shared sequence variants was likely a sequencing artifact. Productive status was seen about 90% or about 30% of the time for most TCR beta V segments in an earlier analysis.

The CDR3 has 15 residues. The rearrangement links TRBV12-2 to TRBJ1-1; the table's D call of TRBD1 was not tested on the DNA. TRBV12-2 has pseudogene status. The sample comprised PBMCs. This TCR derives from a woman in her forties in good health and CMV-seropositive. CDR3 nucleotides: TGTGCAAGTCGCCCTCGGACAGGACGGGGAAACGTGGCTTTCTTT. Its translation: CASRPRTGRGNVAFF.